This passage covers 18 T cell receptor beta chains from one sample sequenced in a study of T cell responses to AZD1222 COVID-19 vaccine. TCRdb's table, derived via immunoSEQ multiplex PCR, lists solely in-frame clones and lacks some. Seen here are about 73,000 clones, about 87% observed once, and the top ten hold around 21%. Here the sequenced sample was peripheral blood, taken on day 0 of AZD1222 vaccination. The receptors here all came from an adult in good health.

This clone was observed a few times. This chain joins TRBV6-5 and TRBJ2-5; D might be TRBD1 or TRBD2, each matching 5 bases. This CDR3 contains 15 residues. The V gene lost 2 bases and the J gene lost 4 bases, with 14 bases spanning the gap. From germline, CDR1 is MNHEY and CDR2 SVGAGI. CDR3: CASSYTQLGVETQYF. The CDR3 coding sequence is TGTGCCAGCAGTTACACCCAACTAGGGGTAGAGACCCAGTACTTC.

V gene TRBV9 combines with J gene TRBJ2-2; D uncertain. CDR3 length: 14 residues. Germline V gene data show CDR1 as SGDLS and CDR2 as YYNGEE. With 4 bases removed from V and 6 bases from J, the gap between germline ends came to 13 bases. In nucleotides, the CDR3 is TGTGCCAGCAGCCGATCGGGCGGCTCCGGGGAGCTGTTTTTT. This gives the protein CASSRSGGSGELFF.

The chain uses TRBV5-1 and TRBJ1-6; no clear D. Germline V gives CDR1 SGHRS, CDR2 YFSETQ. V was cut by 0 bases and J by 10 bases, with 11 bases left in between. The CDR3 contains 14 residues. The CDR3 DNA is TGCGCCAGCAGCTTGGCTAACAGTGGGTCACCCCTCCACTTT. Its protein product is CASSLANSGSPLHF. Full variable domain (missing parts from reference TRBV5-1 and TRBJ1-6): KAGVTQTPRYLIKTRGQQVTLSCSPISGHRSVSWYQQTPGQGLQFLFEYFSETQRNKGNFPGRFSGRQFSNSRSEMNVSTLELGDSALYLCASSLANSGSPLHFGNGTRLTVT.

The chain couples TRBV7-8 to TRBJ1-5, with 8 bases lining up with TRBD1. The germline CDR1 and CDR2 sequences are SGHVS and FQNEAQ. This CDR3 comprises 15 residues. The ends lost 3 bases at V and 7 bases at J; junction bases unmatched: 8. CDR3 protein: CASSLGQGARQPQHF. The CDR3 region has the DNA TGTGCCAGCAGCTTGGGGCAGGGGGCGAGGCAGCCCCAGCATTTT.

V and J are TRBV25-1 and TRBJ1-3, with TRBD1 identical over 12 bases. Trimming removed 6 bases from V and 3 bases from J; junction bases left unmatched: 12. The germline V gene has CDR1 MGHDK and CDR2 SYGVNS. The length of the CDR3 is 18 residues. The chain's CDR3 is CASRIPGQGALSGNTIYF. CDR3 DNA: TGTGCCAGCAGGATACCGGGACAGGGGGCTCTAAGTGGAAACACCATATATTTT.

The chain uses TRBV28 and TRBJ1-1; tentatively, D is TRBD1 (6 bases). The CDR3 extends over 12 amino acids. CDR1 MDHEN and CDR2 SYDVKM come from the germline V gene. Trimming took 5 bases from V and 10 from J, leaving 14 bases between them. CDR3 bases: TGTGCCAGCAGTGGGGACATCAGGCGAGCTTTCTTT. Its translation: CASSGDIRRAFF.

J is TRBJ2-7 and V is TRBV27, with D unresolved. The CDR3 is 13 amino acids. CDR1 is MNHEY, CDR2 SMNVEV, per germline (reference sequence). V shed 4 bases and J shed 10 bases, with 17 bases lying between them. The CDR3 sequence is CASSSTGRPLQYF. The CDR3 DNA is TGTGCCAGCAGTTCCACTGGGCGGCCCTTACAGTACTTC.

The chain uses TRBV19 and TRBJ2-2; D is uncertain. CDR1 is LNHDA, CDR2 SQIVND, per germline (reference sequence). Deletions cut 6 bases from V and 3 bases from J, with 14 bases between. This CDR3 spans 15 amino acids. CDR3 loop: CASSKTETYTGELFF. The CDR3 DNA reads as TGTGCCAGTAGCAAAACGGAGACTTACACCGGGGAGCTGTTTTTT.

The rearrangement uses TRBV29-1 and TRBJ2-2, with 9 bases fitting TRBD1. After removal of 7 bases from V and 5 bases from J, the junction contained 5 bases not matched to a gene. Germline V gives CDR1 SQVTM, CDR2 ANQGSEA. This CDR3 comprises 13 residues. The CDR3 sequence is CSAGQGKTGELFF. The CDR3 bases are TGCAGCGCGGGACAGGGTAAAACCGGGGAGCTGTTTTTT.

This rearrangement joins TRBV12-3 or TRBV12-4 to TRBJ1-1, with D possibly TRBD1 on 6 matching bases. The CDR3 is 11 residues long. V lost 6 bases and J 7 bases, leaving 9 bases between the germline ends. This CDR3 reads CASSRTDEAFF. For the CDR3, the DNA is TGTGCCAGCAGCCGGACAGATGAAGCTTTCTTT.

V gene TRBV9 combines with J gene TRBJ2-7; 7 positions match TRBD2. Germline trimming cut 3 bases from V and 6 bases from J; bases unmatched to any gene: 15. The CDR3 covers 16 residues. The germline gives CDR1 SGDLS, CDR2 YYNGEE. The CDR3 nucleotides are TGTGCCAGCAGCGGGGGAGGGGCCCTGGGAGAACTCGAGCAGTACTTC. Its protein product is CASSGGGALGELEQYF. The entire variable domain, with the rest obtained from reference TRBV9 and TRBJ2-7, is as follows: DSGVTQTPKHLITATGQRVTLRCSPRSGDLSVYWYQQSLDQGLQFLIQYYNGEERAKGNILERFSAQQFPDLHSELNLSSLELGDSALYFCASSGGGALGELEQYFGPGTRLTVT.

Only one count was recorded for this clone. CDR3 in amino acids: CASSLRGGAGQETQYF. The DNA for the CDR3 is TGTGCCAGCAGCCTCAGGGGGGGGGCAGGCCAAGAGACCCAGTACTTC. This sequence joins TRBV3-1 (or the pseudogene TRBV3-2) and TRBJ2-5; D may match TRBD1 or TRBD2 (7 bases each). The CDR3 length is 16 residues. Germline assignment: CDR1 LGHDT and CDR2 YNNKEL (reference sequence). Trimming took 4 bases from V and 1 from J, leaving 16 bases between them.

The CDR3 reads CATSRSRDNGGTGELFF. As DNA, the CDR3 is TGTGCCACCAGCAGATCCCGGGACAACGGAGGCACCGGGGAGCTGTTTTTT. V usage is TRBV15 and J usage is TRBJ2-2, with D tentatively TRBD1 (6 bases). The CDR3 consists of 17 residues. The germline V and J ends were trimmed by 2 bases and 4 bases, with 17 bases remaining between them. In germline, CDR1 is LNHNV, CDR2 YYDKDF (reference sequence).

This chain links TRBV9 with TRBJ1-1; 7 bases line up with TRBD1. The CDR3 totals 15 residues. V trimming: 3 bases; J trimming: 6 bases; junction bases outside the gene matches: 11. CDR1 is SGDLS and CDR2 is YYNGEE in the germline V gene. CDR3 in amino acids: CASSGARGLSAEAFF. The CDR3 nucleotides read TGTGCCAGCAGCGGAGCAAGGGGGCTCTCGGCTGAAGCTTTCTTT.

V usage is TRBV19 and J usage is TRBJ1-5, with 12 bases identical to TRBD1. The CDR3 loop spans 16 amino acids. Germline V gene sequence: CDR1 LNHDA, CDR2 SQIVND (reference sequence). The trim removed 3 bases at V and 7 bases at J, leaving 7 bases unmatched. CDR3 residues: CASSIGTGGYFQPQHF. The CDR3 coding sequence is TGTGCCAGTAGTATTGGGACAGGGGGCTACTTCCAGCCCCAGCATTTT.

The rearrangement uses TRBV11-2 and TRBJ1-3, with no clear D. V dropped 3 bases and J dropped 0 bases, with 12 bases sitting between them. Germline V gives CDR1 SGHAT, CDR2 FQNNGV. The CDR3 covers 16 residues. CDR3 amino acids: CASSFQRGPSGNTIYF. The CDR3 DNA reads as TGTGCCAGCAGCTTTCAAAGAGGCCCCTCTGGAAACACCATATATTTT.

This clone was found once. The chain recombines TRBV10-3 with TRBJ1-1; TRBD1 agrees at 7 bases. V was pared by 6 bases and J by 4 bases, with 8 bases of the junction left unmatched. This CDR3 contains 14 residues. CDR1 and CDR2 (germline): ENHRY, SYGVKD. The chain's CDR3 is CAIRRDSGGTEAFF. For the CDR3, the DNA is TGTGCCATCAGACGGGACAGTGGTGGCACTGAAGCTTTCTTT.

The chain carries TRBV7-2 and TRBJ2-5; no definite D call. The ends were cut back, 1 base at V and 2 bases at J, with 8 bases in the middle. Germline V gives CDR1 SGHTA, CDR2 FQGNSA. The CDR3 length is 14 residues. This CDR3 reads CASSLDSGQETQYF. CDR3 nucleotide sequence: TGTGCCAGCAGCTTAGATTCAGGACAAGAGACCCAGTACTTC.